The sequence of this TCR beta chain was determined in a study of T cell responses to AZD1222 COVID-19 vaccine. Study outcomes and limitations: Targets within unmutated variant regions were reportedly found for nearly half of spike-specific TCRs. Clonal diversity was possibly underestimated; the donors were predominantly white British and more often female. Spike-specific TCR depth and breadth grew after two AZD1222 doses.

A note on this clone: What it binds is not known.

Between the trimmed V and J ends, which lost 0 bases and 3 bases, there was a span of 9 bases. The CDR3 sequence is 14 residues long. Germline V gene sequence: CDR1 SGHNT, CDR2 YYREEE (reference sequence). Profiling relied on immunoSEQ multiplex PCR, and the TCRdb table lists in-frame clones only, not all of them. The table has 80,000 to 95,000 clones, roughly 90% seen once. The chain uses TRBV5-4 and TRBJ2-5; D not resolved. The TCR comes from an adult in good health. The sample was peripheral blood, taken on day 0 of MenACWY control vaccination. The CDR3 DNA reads TGTGCCAGCAGCTTGGGAGGCGGCAAAGAGACCCAGTACTTC. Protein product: CASSLGGGKETQYF.